The source of this T cell receptor beta chain is a study of shared clonotypes between healthy human individuals. TCRdb keeps only in-frame clones here, not all; method: immunoSEQ multiplex PCR. Here the sample spans about 1 million clones, under 80% being singletons. Deletions cut 3 bases from V and 6 bases from J, with 6 bases between. Germline CDR1 is SGHTA and CDR2 is FQGNSA. The CDR3 runs to 12 residues. A word on this clone: The same CDR3 arises from other DNA sequences in this sample as well.

This chain uses TRBV7-2 with TRBJ2-1, with D possibly matching TRBD2 (5 bases). This sequence was found in a man between 18 and 35 years old in good health. Sequencing was carried out using memory CD4+ T cells sorted from blood. Subset: CD45RA-negative fraction. The CDR3 DNA is TGTGCCAGCAGCTTTCGGGGCAATGAGCAGTTCTTC. Residues: CASSFRGNEQFF.